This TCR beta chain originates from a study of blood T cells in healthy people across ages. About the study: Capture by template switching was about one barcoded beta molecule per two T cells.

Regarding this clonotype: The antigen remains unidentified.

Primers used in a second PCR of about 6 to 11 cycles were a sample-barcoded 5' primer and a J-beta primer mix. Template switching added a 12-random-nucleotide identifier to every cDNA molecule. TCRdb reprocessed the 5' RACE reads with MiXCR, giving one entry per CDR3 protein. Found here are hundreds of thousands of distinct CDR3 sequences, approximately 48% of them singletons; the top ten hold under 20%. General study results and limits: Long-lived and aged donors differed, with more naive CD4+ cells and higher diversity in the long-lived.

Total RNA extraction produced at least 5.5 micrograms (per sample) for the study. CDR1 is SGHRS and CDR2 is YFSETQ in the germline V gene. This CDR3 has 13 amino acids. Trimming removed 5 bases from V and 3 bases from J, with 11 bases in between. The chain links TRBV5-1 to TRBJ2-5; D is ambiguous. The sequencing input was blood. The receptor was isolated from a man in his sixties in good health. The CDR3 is CASRPGSEETQYF. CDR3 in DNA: TGCGCCAGCAGACCCGGGTCCGAAGAGACCCAGTACTTC.